This T cell receptor (beta chain) originates from a study of blood T cell repertoires in COVID-19. In the study's own analysis: Estimation of nucleated cell counts was performed using reference gene primer amplification. Assay: immunoSEQ multiplex PCR; the TCRdb copy retains only in-frame clones and omits some. V and J calls and clone size are those listed in that table; D and trimming were worked out from the DNA. The table has some 26,000 clones, approximately 90% seen once. Germline CDR1 is SGHTA and CDR2 is FQGNSA. The CDR3 sequence is 15 residues long. The germline V and J ends were trimmed by 3 bases and 3 bases, with 12 bases remaining between them.

The chain uses TRBV7-2 and TRBJ1-5; D ambiguous. The TCR sequence derives from a human donor with active COVID-19. The donor label of this sample is uncertain. The specimen was peripheral blood. The DNA for the CDR3 is TGTGCCAGCAGCTTCCTAGCTGGTCTCAATCAGCCCCAGCATTTT. Translated: CASSFLAGLNQPQHF.